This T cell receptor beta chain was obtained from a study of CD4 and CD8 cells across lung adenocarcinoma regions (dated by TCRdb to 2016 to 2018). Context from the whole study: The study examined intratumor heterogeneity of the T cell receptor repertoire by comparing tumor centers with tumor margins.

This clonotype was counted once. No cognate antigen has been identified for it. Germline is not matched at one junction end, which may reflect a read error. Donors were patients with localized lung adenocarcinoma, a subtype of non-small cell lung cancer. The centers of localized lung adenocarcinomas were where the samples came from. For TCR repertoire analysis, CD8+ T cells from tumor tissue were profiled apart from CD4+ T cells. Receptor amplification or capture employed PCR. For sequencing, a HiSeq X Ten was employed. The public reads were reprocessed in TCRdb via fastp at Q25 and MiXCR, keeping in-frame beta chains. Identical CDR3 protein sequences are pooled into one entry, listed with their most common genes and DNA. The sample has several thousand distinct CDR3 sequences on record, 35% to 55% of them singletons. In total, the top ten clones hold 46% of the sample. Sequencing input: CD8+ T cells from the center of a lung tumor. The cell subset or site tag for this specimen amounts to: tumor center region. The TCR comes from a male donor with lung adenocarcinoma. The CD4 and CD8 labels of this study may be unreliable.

CDR3 reads: CARGEGGRDKETQYF. DNA sequence: TGTGCCAGGGGTGAAGGGGGCCGTGACAAAGAGACCCAGTACTTT. The chain is made from TRBV6-1 and TRBJ2-5; 7 of the junction bases match TRBD1. The CDR3 runs 15 residues from the cysteine to the phenylalanine. This entry keeps only the CDR3 DNA: 45 bases, framed from base 1. From the germline V gene, CDR1 is MNHNS and CDR2 is SASEGT.